Below, one TCR beta chain is given with its context. The target antigen is unknown. The data originate from a study of cytomegalovirus exposure and HLA in healthy donors. Notes on the study in general: As was reported, the classifier diagnosed cytomegalovirus status with high specificity and sensitivity. When a later analysis compared HLA-associated TCR beta chains with equally common others, the HLA-associated chains turned out to be more clonally expanded and to have lower generation probabilities.

All donors participated as healthy donors of bone marrow. This CDR3 spans 14 amino acids. Germline V lookup: CDR1 MNHNY, CDR2 SVGAGI (reference sequence). V shed 6 bases and J shed 6 bases, with 15 bases lying between them. PCR was performed using 60 Vbeta and 13 Jbeta primers. TCRdb's copy holds only in-frame clones and misses some; the assay was immunoSEQ multiplex PCR. The profile shows 150,000 to 200,000 clones, 70% to 80% of them singletons. Sequencing was carried out using PBMCs. This TCR was sampled from a man aged 40-49 years in good health and CMV-seronegative. V usage is TRBV6-6 and J usage is TRBJ2-1; unclear D gene. DNA for the CDR3: TGTGCCAGCAGATCAGATGGGCTGGCCAATGAGCAGTTCTTC. The encoded protein is CASRSDGLANEQFF.